The clone carrying this TCR beta chain was seen a few times. No antigen is known for it. CDR3 size: 14 residues. Trimming pared 0 bases from V and 4 bases from J, leaving 7 bases between. Germline CDR1 MNHEY, CDR2 SVGAGI. With 60 Vbeta and 13 Jbeta primers, the PCR was carried out. Profiling relied on immunoSEQ multiplex PCR, and the TCRdb table lists in-frame clones only, not all of them. The sample consists of about 110,000 clones, around 76% of them appearing once. This specimen belongs to a study of cytomegalovirus exposure and HLA in healthy donors. Whole-study results and caveats: In a later analysis, TCR association rates varied by HLA locus: DRB1 most, HLA-C fewest. In a later analysis, HLA-associated TCR beta chains were more clonally expanded than equally common others.

V is TRBV6-5 and J is TRBJ1-3; D is unclear. The sample comprised PBMCs. The clonotype comes from a man aged 30-40 years in good health and CMV-seropositive. Written as DNA, the CDR3 is TGTGCCAGCAGTTACTCGATGGCAGGAAACACCATATATTTT. Encoded protein: CASSYSMAGNTIYF.